These 23 T cell receptor beta chains originate from one sample sequenced in a study of cytomegalovirus exposure and HLA in healthy donors. The PCR was carried out with 60 Vbeta primers and 13 Jbeta primers. The method was immunoSEQ multiplex PCR; TCRdb's version includes in-frame clones alone and lacks a portion of them. Of around 150,000 clones listed, almost 80% were seen once; the top ten hold 0.98%. Sequenced: PBMCs. Receptors were obtained from a woman aged 45-65 years in good health and CMV-seropositive.

The chain combines TRBV4-2 with TRBJ1-6; D is perhaps TRBD1 (5 bases). Per germline, CDR1 LGHNA and CDR2 YNFKEQ. There are 15 residues in the CDR3. Deletions cut 0 bases from V and 3 bases from J, with 6 bases between. This CDR3 reads CASSQDRDYNSPLHF. The CDR3, as DNA: TGTGCCAGCAGCCAAGACAGGGACTATAATTCACCCCTCCACTTT.

The rearrangement joins TRBV5-6 to TRBJ2-2; no reliable D call. The CDR3 is 11 residues long. Germline assignment: CDR1 SGHDT and CDR2 YYEEEE. The V and J ends lost 1 base and 8 bases respectively, with 3 bases between them. The DNA for the CDR3 is TGTGCCAGCAGCTTGTATGGGGAGCTGTTTTTT. It yields the protein CASSLYGELFF.

The V and J genes are TRBV9 and TRBJ2-7; perhaps TRBD2 as D (5 bases). The germline V gene has CDR1 SGDLS and CDR2 YYNGEE. The V end was cut by 4 bases, the J end by 3 bases, with 8 bases between. The CDR3 is 12 amino acids. As DNA, the CDR3 is TGTGCCAGCAGCCCCCGGGGCTACGAGCAGTACTTC. It yields the protein CASSPRGYEQYF.

This clone was picked up a small number of times. The chain uses TRBV28 and TRBJ2-7; 9 bases map to TRBD1. Per germline, CDR1 MDHEN and CDR2 SYDVKM. V lost 5 bases to trimming and J lost 1 base; unmatched junction nucleotides: 3. This CDR3 contains 14 residues. The CDR3 loop reads CASSRTGVSYEQYF. Here the CDR3 DNA reads TGTGCCAGCAGTAGGACAGGGGTGTCCTACGAGCAGTACTTC.

The CDR3 protein is CASSTAGGGDEKLFF. The CDR3 bases are TGTGCCAGCAGCACCGCAGGGGGAGGAGATGAAAAACTGTTTTTT. This chain joins TRBV5-8 and TRBJ1-4, with 7 bases lining up with TRBD1. The CDR3 spans 15 residues. V shed 4 bases and J 6 bases; nucleotides not matched to a gene: 9. Germline V gene lookup returns CDR1 SGHTS and CDR2 YDEGEE.

The chain recombines TRBV9 with TRBJ2-5; 9 bases are shared with TRBD1. The CDR3 is 15 amino acids. Germline assignment: CDR1 SGDLS and CDR2 YYNGEE. Trimming took 4 bases from V and 4 from J; bases not matched to a gene: 8. The CDR3 protein is CASSIWTGEGETQYF. The CDR3 DNA follows: TGTGCCAGCAGCATCTGGACAGGGGAGGGAGAGACCCAGTACTTC.

The chain is built from TRBV28 and TRBJ2-1; 10 bases match TRBD1. Germline lookup yields CDR1 MDHEN and CDR2 SYDVKM. V shed 5 bases and J 0 bases; nucleotides not matched to a gene: 4. The CDR3 has 16 residues. The chain's CDR3 is CASSPWTGGSYNEQFF. DNA of the CDR3: TGTGCCAGCAGTCCCTGGACAGGGGGCTCCTACAATGAGCAGTTCTTC. Based on the CDR3 plus reference TRBV28 and TRBJ2-1, the full variable domain is DVKVTQSSRYLVKRTGEKVFLECVQDMDHENMFWYRQDPGLGLRLIYFSYDVKMKEKGDIPEGYSVSREKKERFSLILESASTNQTSMYLCASSPWTGGSYNEQFFGPGTRLTVL.

The chain uses TRBV7-9 and TRBJ2-5; 9 bases are shared with TRBD2. CDR1 and CDR2 from the germline V gene are SEHNR and FQNEAQ (reference sequence). V was clipped by 5 bases and J by 9 bases; unmatched bases: 16. The CDR3 covers 16 residues. CDR3 nucleotides: TGTGCCAGCAGCAATCCTAGCGGGACGCCTGAGGGGGCCCAGTACTTC. It translates to CASSNPSGTPEGAQYF. Complete variable domain (other parts from reference TRBV7-9 and TRBJ2-5): DTGVSQNPRHKITKRGQNVTFRCDPISEHNRLYWYRQTLGQGPEFLTYFQNEAQLEKSRLLSDRFSAERPKGSFSTLEIQRTEQGDSAMYLCASSNPSGTPEGAQYFGPGTRLLVL.

The V and J genes are TRBV5-4 and TRBJ2-7; 7 bases agree with TRBD1. The V gene end was trimmed by 4 bases and the J gene end by 0 bases; junction bases not matched to a gene: 4. This CDR3 is built from 14 residues. CDR1 and CDR2 (germline): SGHNT, YYREEE (reference sequence). CDR3 amino acids: CASSLSGGSYEQYF. For the CDR3, the DNA is TGTGCCAGCAGCCTATCAGGGGGCTCCTACGAGCAGTACTTC.

This clone was picked up a small number of times. The chain employs TRBV5-8 and TRBJ2-1; 12 bases line up with TRBD2. V dropped 3 bases and J dropped 5; count of bases not matched to a gene: 6. CDR1 is SGHTS, CDR2 YDEGEE, per germline. The CDR3 has 16 residues. CDR3 region: CASSSGLAGGDNEQFF. Written as DNA, the CDR3 is TGTGCCAGCAGCTCCGGGCTAGCGGGGGGGGACAATGAGCAGTTCTTC.

The V and J genes are TRBV10-2 and TRBJ1-5; D is unresolved. The V end was cut by 3 bases, the J end by 6 bases, with 12 bases between. The germline V gene encodes CDR1 WSHSY and CDR2 SAAADI. The CDR3 sequence is 14 residues long. CDR3 protein: CASSEYGLGQPQHF. The DNA of the CDR3 is TGCGCCAGCAGTGAATACGGGTTAGGTCAGCCCCAGCATTTT.

The chain has TRBV2 and TRBJ2-1; 9 bases align to TRBD1. CDR3 size: 18 residues. Germline CDR1 SNHLY, CDR2 FYNNEI. V gave up 5 bases and J gave up 1 base; unmatched junction bases: 12. CDR3 nucleotides: TGTGCCAGCAGTCCGACTAAACAGGGGGCCTGGTCCTACAATGAGCAGTTCTTC. It translates to CASSPTKQGAWSYNEQFF.

This rearrangement joins TRBV19 to TRBJ1-5; maybe TRBD1 (5 bases). The ends were cut back, 7 bases at V and 0 bases at J, with 13 bases in the middle. CDR3 length equals 15 residues. CDR1 is LNHDA and CDR2 is SQIVND in the germline V gene (reference sequence). The CDR3 here is CASKRGTNSNQPQHF. In DNA, the CDR3 is TGTGCCAGTAAAAGGGGAACCAATAGCAATCAGCCCCAGCATTTT.

This clone came up a few times. The V gene is TRBV28, the J gene TRBJ2-7; the D is unclear. The CDR3 extends over 14 amino acids. CDR1 MDHEN and CDR2 SYDVKM come from the germline V gene. V was shortened by 2 bases and J by 5 bases, with 13 bases between the two germline ends. CDR3 in amino acids: CASSLEQNGDEQYF. The CDR3 DNA is TGTGCCAGCAGTTTAGAACAGAACGGCGACGAGCAGTACTTC.

The rearrangement links TRBV6-6 to TRBJ1-3, with 7 bases fitting TRBD1. J gave up 2 bases and V 2 bases, and 3 bases lay outside the gene matches. From germline, CDR1 is MNHNY and CDR2 SVGAGI (reference sequence). This CDR3 spans 15 amino acids. Written as DNA, the CDR3 is TGTGCCAGCAGTTACGAGGGGGCGGCTGGAAACACCATATATTTT. Protein sequence: CASSYEGAAGNTIYF.

This chain joins TRBV5-4 and TRBJ1-1; 9 positions agree with TRBD1. The trim removed 2 bases at V and 7 bases at J, leaving 9 bases unmatched. Germline CDR1 and CDR2: SGHNT and YYREEE (reference sequence). The CDR3 sequence is 15 residues long. The CDR3 loop reads CASSLLITGGVEAFF. CDR3 sequence (DNA): TGTGCCAGCAGCTTACTCATTACAGGGGGCGTTGAAGCTTTCTTT.

This clone was recorded a few times. The chain is built from TRBV28 and TRBJ1-1; 7 bases match TRBD1. The CDR3 spans 17 residues. The V gene's germline CDR1 is MDHEN and CDR2 SYDVKM. The V segment lost 5 bases and the J segment 0 bases; nucleotides outside the gene matches: 12. Written as DNA, the CDR3 is TGTGCCAGCAGTATAACAGGGGCCCCTGGGTTGAACACTGAAGCTTTCTTT. This translates into CASSITGAPGLNTEAFF.

V and J are TRBV18 and TRBJ1-1, with a weak D call TRBD1 (6 bases). Trimming stripped 6 bases from V and 3 bases from J, with 11 bases between. The CDR3 is 13 amino acids. Germline V gene data show CDR1 as KGHSH and CDR2 as LQKENI. The CDR3 sequence: CASSGDTYTEAFF. The CDR3 region has the DNA TGTGCCAGCTCGGGGGACACCTACACTGAAGCTTTCTTT.

The V gene is TRBV2, the J gene TRBJ2-7; TRBD2 matches at 11 bases. V lost 2 bases to trimming and J lost 4 bases; unmatched junction nucleotides: 16. The CDR3 has 19 residues. Germline CDR1 reads SNHLY; CDR2 reads FYNNEI. This chain's CDR3 is CASSESIDGTSGNYYEQYF. The CDR3 nucleotides are TGTGCCAGCAGTGAATCTATCGACGGGACTAGCGGAAATTATTACGAGCAGTACTTC.

This clone was observed a single time. The chain couples TRBV10-3 to TRBJ1-3; 8 nucleotides line up with TRBD1. Germline V gene sequence: CDR1 ENHRY, CDR2 SYGVKD. CDR3 length: 18 residues. V gave up 7 bases and J gave up 0 bases; unmatched junction bases: 14. CDR3 region: CAINTRTGPTHSGNTIYF. The CDR3, as DNA: TGTGCCATCAACACCAGGACAGGGCCAACCCACTCTGGAAACACCATATATTTT.

This sequence joins TRBV9 and TRBJ2-1, with D maybe TRBD2 (5 bases). The CDR3 runs 17 residues. Germline lookup yields CDR1 SGDLS and CDR2 YYNGEE. Trimming pared 0 bases from V and 6 bases from J, leaving 19 bases between. Here the CDR3 DNA reads TGTGCCAGCAGCGTAGAGGAGGTGGCGCTCGTCGGCAATGAGCAGTTCTTC. It yields the protein CASSVEEVALVGNEQFF.

The chain joins TRBV5-1 to TRBJ2-6, with D unclear. CDR1 is SGHRS, CDR2 YFSETQ, per germline. The CDR3 has 15 amino acids. V lost 6 bases, J lost 1 base, and 11 bases lay in between. This CDR3 reads CASNIGQSGANVLTF. DNA of the CDR3: TGCGCCAGCAATATTGGGCAGTCTGGGGCCAACGTCCTGACTTTC.

The CDR3 nucleotides read TGTGCCAGCAATCCCTACAGGGATCTGAACACTGAAGCTTTCTTT. Its translation is CASNPYRDLNTEAFF. This chain uses TRBV2 with TRBJ1-1; D is perhaps TRBD1 (6 bases). Looked up from germline, CDR1 is SNHLY and CDR2 is FYNNEI. Trimming left V 7 bases short and J 0 bases short, with 15 bases between. The CDR3 runs 15 residues.